This paragraph covers one T cell receptor (beta chain) sequence. This clonotype was seen more than once but under ten times. Its antigen is not yet known. It has no much larger one-base neighbor in the sample; base qualities were not kept. Ficoll-Paque density gradient centrifugation was the method used to isolate PBMCs. The germline V gene (reference sequence) supplies CDR1 LGHDT and CDR2 YNNKEL. The CDR3 runs 14 residues from the cysteine to the phenylalanine. Only CDR3 DNA remains: 42 bases, in frame from the first base. After removal of 6 bases from V and 7 bases from J, the junction retains 12 bases not matched to a gene. This record belongs to a study of T-cell memory formation after mild COVID-19 (dated by TCRdb to the early 2020s). In terms of the full investigation: Most TCR sequence clusters were specific to one of the two donors. Longitudinal TCRalpha and TCRbeta repertoire sequencing tracked T-cell clones expanding and contracting after mild COVID-19 in a couple of donors. The cohort was made up of two young adult volunteers, one female and one male, who were previously healthy.

Overall results and qualifications from the work: The detection of some responding clones in pre-infection memory suggests that pre-existing cross-reactive memory T cells joined the SARS-CoV-2 response. SARS-CoV-2 specificity of the second-wave clones peaking on day 37 was not confirmed. Only a couple of mild cases were covered in the study, and larger cohorts including severe cases with pre-infection samples were considered necessary. Contracting CD4+ clones were found mainly in CM and EM memory subsets, while CD8+ clones were enriched in EMRA. Clones that contracted from day 15 to 85 showed balanced CD4/CD8 phenotypes, whereas a second wave of clones that expanded from day 15 to 37 leaned towards CD4+.

The sequencer was an Illumina NovaSeq 6000. cDNA libraries for TCRalpha and TCRbeta were prepared by 5'RACE using constant-segment primers, with sample barcodes and unique molecular identifiers added. RNA was extracted from every sample with Trizol reagent. The libraries were amplified in two PCR steps, and the second step added a second sample barcode and Illumina TruSeq adapters. Sequencing of libraries was performed on an Illumina NovaSeq with 2 x 150 bp paired-end reads. As for the original processing: Reads were demultiplexed and collapsed into UMI-guided consensus sequences with migec v1.2.7. Using mixcr v2.1.11, the UMI consensuses were aligned to TRA and TRB V and J templates and assembled into clonotypes. A clonotype was counted as expanded or contracted only when both edgeR and NoisET called the clonotype significant, with the noise models trained on biological replicates. For edgeR calls, a false discovery rate-adjusted p below 0.01 and a log2 fold-change threshold of 1 were applied. As an exploratory analysis of dynamics, max-normalized trajectories of the 1000 most abundant clonotypes were examined by PCA with hierarchical clustering. Each responding clone was given a CD4 or CD8 phenotype based on the CD4+ and CD8+ repertoires, which had been sequenced separately. TCRdb trimmed the raw reads at Q25, called clones with MiXCR and kept productive beta chains. Every CDR3 protein is listed once, alongside the most common genes and DNA of its rows. The V and J calls shown here were made by TCRdb, not taken from the authors' results. The sample table records under 300,000 distinct CDR3 sequences; over 15% of these occur just once. Jointly, the top ten make up about 23% of the sample.

The sequence was collected from a young man who had mild COVID-19 (a few samples of this study predate the infection). The sample titles of this study are shuffled in the database, so cell type and time point are left out; the donor was told from shared clones. Sequencing was carried out using PBMCs or a T cell subset sorted from them (not recorded which). The rearranged segments are TRBV3-1 and TRBJ2-7; TRBD2 matches 7 bases in the middle. The DNA is TGTGCCAGCAGACGGACGAGCGAAGCGGGGGAGCAGTACTTC. Protein translation: CASRRTSEAGEQYF.